Each of the 5 T cell receptor beta chains below was sequenced from the same sample in a study of post-analysis software for immune sequencing data. Whole-study findings and limits: Five TRBV segments, including TRBV5-6, TRBV5-1 and TRBV20-1, were more frequent in patients than controls.

cDNA libraries for TCR beta contained unique molecular identifiers. TCRdb re-called the PCR reads with MiXCR, one entry per CDR3 protein. The sample has about 430,000 distinct CDR3 sequences; approximately 37% are singletons. These TCRs are of unknown antigen specificity. Sequencing input: blood. These receptors were obtained from a girl aged 2-10 years with multiple sclerosis.

J is TRBJ2-7 and V is TRBV29-1; TRBD1 matches at 8 bases. V dropped 1 base and J dropped 5; count of bases not matched to a gene: 7. The CDR3 covers 14 residues. The V gene's germline CDR1 is SQVTM and CDR2 ANQGSEA. The CDR3 loop is CSVEGTGILDEQYF. Here the CDR3 DNA reads TGCAGCGTTGAAGGGACAGGGATTTTGGACGAGCAGTACTTC.

This clonotype was seen a handful of times. V is TRBV28 and J is TRBJ2-3; tentative D call: TRBD2 (5 bases). V was pared by 5 bases and J by 0 bases, with 12 bases between. The CDR3 is made up of 15 amino acids. Germline V gene lookup returns CDR1 MDHEN and CDR2 SYDVKM. CDR3 DNA: TGTGCCAGCAGTGACGCGGGCTACAGCACAGATACGCAGTATTTT. Amino acid sequence: CASSDAGYSTDTQYF.

The sample holds a few counts of this clonotype. The rearrangement uses TRBV7-2 and TRBJ1-2; 9 bases align to TRBD1. This CDR3 has 13 amino acids. Losses at the gene ends were 9 bases for V and 5 bases for J; bases not matched to a gene: 7. CDR1 is SGHTA, CDR2 FQGNSA, per germline. The CDR3 reads CARGDRADYGYTF. Written as DNA, the CDR3 is TGTGCCAGGGGGGACAGGGCGGATTATGGCTACACCTTC.

The DNA of the CDR3 is TGTGCCAGCAGTAGACAAGGACAGGGCATTAAAGAGACCCAGTACTTC. It is translated as CASSRQGQGIKETQYF. The V and J genes are TRBV2 and TRBJ2-7, with 8 bases matching TRBD1. The J call may be incorrect, as the DNA end agrees better with TRBJ2-5. The CDR3 extends over 16 amino acids. Germline CDR1 and CDR2: SNHLY and FYNNEI.

This chain links TRBV25-1 with TRBJ2-5, with D perhaps being TRBD1 or TRBD2 (5 bases each). TRBJ2-7 matches the DNA end more closely, so the J call is doubtful. This CDR3 is built from 17 residues. Germline values: CDR1 MGHDK, CDR2 SYGVNS. CDR3 in DNA: TGTGCCAGCAGTCCGGATCCCCAGGGTTTGGGGAGCTACGAGCAGTACTTC. It yields the protein CASSPDPQGLGSYEQYF.